One sample yielded the 18 T cell receptor beta chains listed below, sequenced in a study of T cells after yellow fever vaccination. TCRdb itself ran the 5' RACE reads through MiXCR, one entry per CDR3 protein. The sample records roughly 500,000 distinct CDR3 sequences, over 15% being singletons. Sequenced material: PBMCs, taken 15 days after the yellow fever booster vaccination. These receptors all stem from a man aged 25-40 years who received the YFV17D yellow fever vaccine.

This chain links TRBV5-1 with TRBJ2-1; 10 nucleotides align to TRBD2. Trimming removed 0 bases from V and 8 bases from J; junction bases left unmatched: 8. This CDR3 is built from 16 residues. Germline loops: CDR1 SGHRS, CDR2 YFSETQ. This CDR3 reads CASSLDVSGRSHEQFF. DNA of the CDR3: TGCGCCAGCAGCTTGGACGTTAGCGGGAGGAGCCATGAGCAGTTCTTC.

V usage is TRBV10-1 and J usage is TRBJ1-3, with 9 bases lining up with TRBD1. CDR3 size: 13 residues. CDR1 is WNHNN, CDR2 SYGVQD, per germline (reference sequence). The junction had 1 base not matched to a gene; V was cut back by 6 bases and J by 4 bases. CDR3 sequence (DNA): TGCGCCAGCAGCGGGACAGGGGGAAACACCATATATTTT. This encodes CASSGTGGNTIYF.

A few counts support this clonotype. The rearrangement links TRBV28 to TRBJ2-3, with a weak D call TRBD1 (6 bases). CDR3 length: 14 amino acids. Per germline, CDR1 MDHEN and CDR2 SYDVKM. V lost 7 bases and J 3 bases, leaving 14 bases between the germline ends. The DNA of the CDR3 is TGTGCCAGCATCCAAGGGGGTTCAACAGATACGCAGTATTTT. Amino acid sequence: CASIQGGSTDTQYF. The whole variable domain, remainder taken from reference TRBV28 and TRBJ2-3, is DVKVTQSSRYLVKRTGEKVFLECVQDMDHENMFWYRQDPGLGLRLIYFSYDVKMKEKGDIPEGYSVSREKKERFSLILESASTNQTSMYLCASIQGGSTDTQYFGPGTRLTVL.

In its sample, this clonotype was seen a few times. This chain uses TRBV20-1 with TRBJ2-7; no clear D gene. The ends were cut back, 0 bases at V and 7 bases at J, with 10 bases in the middle. Germline V lookup: CDR1 DFQATT, CDR2 SNEGSKA (reference sequence). This CDR3 has 12 residues. This CDR3 is CSARDLGFEQYF. In DNA, the CDR3 is TGCAGTGCTAGAGATCTCGGGTTTGAGCAGTACTTC.

A few counts support this clonotype. The rearrangement uses TRBV28 and TRBJ2-3; maybe TRBD1 (5 bases). The germline gives CDR1 MDHEN, CDR2 SYDVKM. Trimming pared 3 bases from V and 4 bases from J, leaving 11 bases between. This CDR3 spans 14 amino acids. This CDR3 reads CASSLDTGADTQYF. DNA of the CDR3: TGTGCCAGCAGTTTGGACACTGGCGCAGATACGCAGTATTTT.

The CDR3 region is CASSARSRGRKAYEQYF. The CDR3 region has the DNA TGTGCCAGCAGCGCCCGCAGCCGCGGGAGGAAGGCCTACGAGCAGTACTTC. The chain uses TRBV3-1 and TRBJ2-7, with 8 bases matching TRBD2. Per germline, CDR1 LGHDT and CDR2 YNNKEL (reference sequence). The junction had 14 bases not matched to a gene; V was cut back by 5 bases and J by 2 bases. There are 17 residues in the CDR3.

This rearrangement joins TRBV7-6 to TRBJ1-6; 8 bases line up with TRBD1. From germline, CDR1 is SGHVS and CDR2 FNYEAQ. The CDR3 spans 16 residues. With V trimmed by 5 bases and J by 8 bases, 11 bases remained unmatched. DNA for the CDR3: TGTGCCAGCAGCCTGGACAGGGCCACACGGTATTCACCCCTCCACTTT. It codes for CASSLDRATRYSPLHF. Full variable domain (remainder filled in from reference TRBV7-6 and TRBJ1-6): GAGVSQSPRYKVTKRGQDVALRCDPISGHVSLYWYRQALGQGPEFLTYFNYEAQQDKSGLPNDRFSAERPEGSISTLTIQRTEQRDSAMYRCASSLDRATRYSPLHFGNGTRLTVT.

The rearrangement uses TRBV7-9 and TRBJ2-1; 8 bases are a match to TRBD1. Germline V lookup: CDR1 SEHNR, CDR2 FQNEAQ (reference sequence). The CDR3 runs to 15 residues. With 2 bases clipped from V and 9 bases from J, the junction kept 9 bases outside the gene matches. CDR3 nucleotides: TGTGCCAGCAGCTTATTGCCAGGGGGCTTAAGTGAGCAGTTCTTC. Translated: CASSLLPGGLSEQFF.

The CDR3 is CASSWGTGQGDTQYF. CDR3 DNA: TGCGCCAGCAGCTGGGGGACAGGCCAAGGAGATACGCAGTATTTT. V and J are TRBV5-1 and TRBJ2-3; TRBD1 aligns across 8 bases. Germline CDR1 reads SGHRS; CDR2 reads YFSETQ. This CDR3 contains 15 residues. The J segment lost 5 bases and the V segment lost 3 bases, leaving 8 bases of the junction unmatched.

There are a few counts of this clonotype. The chain combines TRBV7-8 with TRBJ2-1; 7 nucleotides line up with TRBD1. The CDR3 is made up of 17 amino acids. Germline assignment: CDR1 SGHVS and CDR2 FQNEAQ. After removal of 3 bases from V and 3 bases from J, the junction contained 11 bases not matched to a gene. The CDR3: CASSLPTGLRGYNEQFF. The CDR3 bases are TGTGCCAGCAGCTTGCCGACAGGGCTCAGGGGCTACAATGAGCAGTTCTTC. Variable domain in full (rest from reference TRBV7-8 and TRBJ2-1): GAGVSQSPRYKVAKRGQDVALRCDPISGHVSLFWYQQALGQGPEFLTYFQNEAQLDKSGLPSDRFFAERPEGSVSTLKIQRTQQEDSAVYLCASSLPTGLRGYNEQFFGPGTRLTVL.

The chain couples TRBV28 to TRBJ2-5; possibly TRBD1 for D (5 bases). The germline V gene encodes CDR1 MDHEN and CDR2 SYDVKM. There are 13 residues in the CDR3. V was cut by 6 bases and J by 4 bases, with 12 bases left in between. The CDR3 spells CASSRALRETQYF. The DNA for the CDR3 is TGTGCCAGCAGCAGGGCCTTACGAGAGACCCAGTACTTC.

The rearrangement uses TRBV4-2 and TRBJ2-7, with D tentatively TRBD1 or TRBD2 (5 bases each). The V gene's germline CDR1 is LGHNA and CDR2 YNFKEQ. V was cut by 5 bases and J by 2 bases, with 16 bases left in between. The CDR3 contains 15 residues. The CDR3 region has the DNA TGTGCCAGCAGCATCTCCGGGACCGACACCTACGAGCAGTACTTC. This encodes CASSISGTDTYEQYF.

This clonotype appeared a few times. The rearrangement links TRBV12-3 or TRBV12-4 to TRBJ2-2, with D unclear. This CDR3 comprises 13 residues. V was pared by 6 bases and J by 3 bases, with 8 bases between. The CDR3 nucleotides are TGTGCCAGCAGCTTTTTCCACACCGGGGAGCTGTTTTTT. Translating gives CASSFFHTGELFF.

CDR3 loop: CASSLGGVLAKNIQYF. The CDR3 region has the DNA TGTGCCAGCAGTTTGGGGGGAGTTTTAGCCAAAAACATTCAGTACTTC. This sequence joins TRBV27 and TRBJ2-4; TRBD2 might be the D (6 bases). The CDR3 extends over 16 amino acids. Trimming left V 3 bases short and J 0 bases short, with 12 bases between. The germline V gene has CDR1 MNHEY and CDR2 SMNVEV (reference sequence).

The V gene is TRBV20-1, the J gene TRBJ1-1; D is uncertain. Trimming stripped 3 bases from V and 4 bases from J, with 9 bases between. This CDR3 comprises 12 residues. The germline V gene encodes CDR1 DFQATT and CDR2 SNEGSKA (reference sequence). In nucleotides, the CDR3 is TGCAGTGCTAGCTACGGGATCACTGAAGCTTTCTTT. Translated, it gives CSASYGITEAFF.

The sample holds many counts of this clonotype. The V and J genes are TRBV5-4 and TRBJ2-3; TRBD2 is a possible D gene (6 bases). Germline CDR1 and CDR2: SGHNT and YYREEE (reference sequence). This CDR3 contains 15 residues. Deletions cut 1 base from V and 1 base from J, with 10 bases between. CDR3 DNA: TGTGCCAGCAGCTTGAGGACGGGAGGCACAGATACGCAGTATTTT. Translation: CASSLRTGGTDTQYF.

J is TRBJ2-7 and V is TRBV18; 7 nucleotides align to TRBD2. The germline gives CDR1 KGHSH, CDR2 LQKENI. Trimming removed 4 bases from V and 6 bases from J; junction bases left unmatched: 6. This CDR3 spans 13 amino acids. The CDR3 loop is CASSQTWGGEQYF. The CDR3 nucleotides are TGTGCCAGCTCACAAACGTGGGGGGGCGAGCAGTACTTC. The full variable domain, with the rest looked up from reference TRBV18 and TRBJ2-7, is NAGVMQNPRHLVRRRGQEARLRCSPMKGHSHVYWYRQLPEEGLKFMVYLQKENIIDESGMPKERFSAEFPKEGPSILRIQQVVRGDSAAYFCASSQTWGGEQYFGPGTRLTVT.

This clonotype has only a few counts. The chain combines TRBV7-8 with TRBJ1-1; tentative D call: TRBD1 (5 bases). Trimming shortened V by 6 bases and J by 1 base, and 12 bases separated the two germline ends. CDR1 is SGHVS and CDR2 is FQNEAQ in the germline V gene. CDR3 length equals 14 residues. DNA for the CDR3: TGTGCCAGCAGTCCAACAAGGGGGAACACTGAAGCTTTCTTT. It codes for CASSPTRGNTEAFF. The entire variable domain, with the rest obtained from reference TRBV7-8 and TRBJ1-1, is as follows: GAGVSQSPRYKVAKRGQDVALRCDPISGHVSLFWYQQALGQGPEFLTYFQNEAQLDKSGLPSDRFFAERPEGSVSTLKIQRTQQEDSAVYLCASSPTRGNTEAFFGQGTRLTVV.